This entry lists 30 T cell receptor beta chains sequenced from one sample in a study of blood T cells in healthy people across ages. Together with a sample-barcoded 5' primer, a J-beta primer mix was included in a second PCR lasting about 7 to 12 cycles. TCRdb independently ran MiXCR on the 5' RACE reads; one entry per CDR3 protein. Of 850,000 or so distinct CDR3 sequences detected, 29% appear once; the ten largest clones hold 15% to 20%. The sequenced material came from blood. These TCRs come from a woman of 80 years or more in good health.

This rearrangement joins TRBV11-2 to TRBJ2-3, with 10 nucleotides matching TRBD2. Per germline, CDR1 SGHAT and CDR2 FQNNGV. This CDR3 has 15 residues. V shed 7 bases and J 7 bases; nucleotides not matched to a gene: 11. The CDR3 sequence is CASTEKRGGGYTQYF. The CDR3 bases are TGTGCCAGCACCGAAAAGCGGGGGGGCGGTTATACGCAGTATTTT.

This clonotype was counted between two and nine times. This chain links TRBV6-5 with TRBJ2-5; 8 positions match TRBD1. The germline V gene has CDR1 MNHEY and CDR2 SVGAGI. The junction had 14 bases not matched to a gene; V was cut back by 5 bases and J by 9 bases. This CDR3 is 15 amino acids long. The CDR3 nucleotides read TGTGCCAGCAGTAGACAGGGGCGGTCATTGTCGGCCCAGTACTTC. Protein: CASSRQGRSLSAQYF.

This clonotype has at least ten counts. The CDR3 loop reads CSARSGDNGYTF. For the CDR3, the DNA is TGCAGTGCTAGGTCAGGGGATAATGGCTACACCTTC. The chain combines TRBV20-1 with TRBJ1-2, with D possibly being TRBD1 (6 bases). With 3 bases removed from V and 6 bases from J, the gap between germline ends came to 11 bases. The CDR3 spans 12 residues. The germline V gene encodes CDR1 DFQATT and CDR2 SNEGSKA (reference sequence).

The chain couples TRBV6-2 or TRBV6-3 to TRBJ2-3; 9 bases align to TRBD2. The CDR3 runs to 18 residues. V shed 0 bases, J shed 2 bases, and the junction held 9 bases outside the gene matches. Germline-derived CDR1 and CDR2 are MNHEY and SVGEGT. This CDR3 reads CASSYSLVAGADTDTQYF. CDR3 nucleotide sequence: TGTGCCAGCAGTTACTCGTTAGTAGCGGGGGCCGACACAGATACGCAGTATTTT.

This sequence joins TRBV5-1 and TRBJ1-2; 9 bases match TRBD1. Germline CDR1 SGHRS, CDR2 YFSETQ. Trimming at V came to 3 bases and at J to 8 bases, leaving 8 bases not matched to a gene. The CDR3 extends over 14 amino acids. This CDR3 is CASSCGQGSGGYTF. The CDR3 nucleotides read TGCGCCAGCAGCTGCGGACAGGGGTCGGGCGGCTACACCTTC.

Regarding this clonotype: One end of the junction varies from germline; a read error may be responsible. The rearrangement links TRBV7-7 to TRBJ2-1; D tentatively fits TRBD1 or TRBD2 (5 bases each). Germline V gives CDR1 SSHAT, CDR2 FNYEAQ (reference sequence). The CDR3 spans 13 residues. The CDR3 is CASSPGLRAEQFF. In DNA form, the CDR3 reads TGTGCTAGCAGCCCGGGGCTGAGGGCTGAGCAGTTCTTC.

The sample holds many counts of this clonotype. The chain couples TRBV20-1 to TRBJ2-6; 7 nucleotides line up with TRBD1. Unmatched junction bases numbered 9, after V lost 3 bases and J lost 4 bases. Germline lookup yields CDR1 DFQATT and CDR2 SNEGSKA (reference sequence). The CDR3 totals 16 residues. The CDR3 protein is CSARGVEGAGANVLTF. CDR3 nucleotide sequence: TGCAGTGCTAGGGGGGTTGAGGGGGCCGGGGCCAACGTCCTGACTTTC.

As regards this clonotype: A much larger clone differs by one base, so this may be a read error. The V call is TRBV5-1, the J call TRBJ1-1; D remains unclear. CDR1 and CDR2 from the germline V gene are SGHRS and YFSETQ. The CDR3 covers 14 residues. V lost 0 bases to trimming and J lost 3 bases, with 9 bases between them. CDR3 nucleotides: TGCGCCAGCAGCTTGGACCACATGGACACTGAAGCTTTCTTT. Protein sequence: CASSLDHMDTEAFF.

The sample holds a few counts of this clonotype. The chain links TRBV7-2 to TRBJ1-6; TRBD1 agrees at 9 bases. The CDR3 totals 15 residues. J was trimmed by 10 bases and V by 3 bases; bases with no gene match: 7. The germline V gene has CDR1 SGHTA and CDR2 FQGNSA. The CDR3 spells CASSLGQGRESPLHF. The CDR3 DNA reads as TGTGCCAGCAGCTTGGGACAGGGAAGAGAGTCACCCCTCCACTTT.

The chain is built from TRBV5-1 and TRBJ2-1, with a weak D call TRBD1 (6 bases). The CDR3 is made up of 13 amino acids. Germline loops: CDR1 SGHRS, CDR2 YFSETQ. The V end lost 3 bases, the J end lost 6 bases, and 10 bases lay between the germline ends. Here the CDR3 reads CASSSQGINEQFF. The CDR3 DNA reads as TGCGCCAGCAGCTCCCAGGGGATCAATGAGCAGTTCTTC. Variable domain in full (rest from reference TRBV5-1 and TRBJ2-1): KAGVTQTPRYLIKTRGQQVTLSCSPISGHRSVSWYQQTPGQGLQFLFEYFSETQRNKGNFPGRFSGRQFSNSRSEMNVSTLELGDSALYLCASSSQGINEQFFGPGTRLTVL.

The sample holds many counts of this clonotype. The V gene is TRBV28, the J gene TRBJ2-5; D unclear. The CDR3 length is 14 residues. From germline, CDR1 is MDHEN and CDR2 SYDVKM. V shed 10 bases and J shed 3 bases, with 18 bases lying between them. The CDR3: CATSPAGSKETQYF. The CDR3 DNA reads TGTGCCACCTCGCCTGCAGGCTCAAAAGAGACCCAGTACTTC. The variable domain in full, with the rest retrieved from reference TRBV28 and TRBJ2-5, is DVKVTQSSRYLVKRTGEKVFLECVQDMDHENMFWYRQDPGLGLRLIYFSYDVKMKEKGDIPEGYSVSREKKERFSLILESASTNQTSMYLCATSPAGSKETQYFGPGTRLLVL.

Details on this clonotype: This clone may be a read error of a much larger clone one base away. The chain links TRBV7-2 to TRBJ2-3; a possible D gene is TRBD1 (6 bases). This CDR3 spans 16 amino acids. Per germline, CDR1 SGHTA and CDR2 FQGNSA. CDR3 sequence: CASSFAGQSFTDAQYF. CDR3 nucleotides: TGTGCCAGCAGCTTTGCAGGACAGTCTTTCACAGATGCGCAGTATTTT.

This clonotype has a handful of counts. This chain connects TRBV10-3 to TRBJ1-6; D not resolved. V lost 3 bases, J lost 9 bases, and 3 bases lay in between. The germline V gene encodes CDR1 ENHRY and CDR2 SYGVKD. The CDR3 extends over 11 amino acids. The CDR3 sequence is CAISDPSPLHF. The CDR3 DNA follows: TGTGCCATCAGTGACCCTTCACCCCTCCACTTT.

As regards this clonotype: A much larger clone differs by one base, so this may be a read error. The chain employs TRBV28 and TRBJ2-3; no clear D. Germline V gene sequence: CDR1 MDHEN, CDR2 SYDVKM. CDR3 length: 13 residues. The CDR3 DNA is TGTGCCGGCAGTCCCCGTGCCCCAGATACGCAGTATTTT. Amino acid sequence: CAGSPRAPDTQYF.

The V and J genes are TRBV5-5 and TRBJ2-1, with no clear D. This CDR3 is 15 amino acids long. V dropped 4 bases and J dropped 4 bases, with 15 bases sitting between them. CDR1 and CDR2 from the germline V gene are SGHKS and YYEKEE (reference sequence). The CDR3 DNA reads TGTGCCAGCAGCCCAATGACGGGTCCATACAATGAGCAGTTCTTC. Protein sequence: CASSPMTGPYNEQFF.

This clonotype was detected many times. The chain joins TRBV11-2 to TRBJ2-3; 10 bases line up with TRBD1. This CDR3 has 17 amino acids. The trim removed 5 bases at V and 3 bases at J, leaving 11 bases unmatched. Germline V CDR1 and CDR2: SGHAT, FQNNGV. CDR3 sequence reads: CASSPIRDRGWTDTQYF. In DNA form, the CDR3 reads TGTGCCAGCAGCCCCATACGGGACAGGGGTTGGACAGATACGCAGTATTTT.

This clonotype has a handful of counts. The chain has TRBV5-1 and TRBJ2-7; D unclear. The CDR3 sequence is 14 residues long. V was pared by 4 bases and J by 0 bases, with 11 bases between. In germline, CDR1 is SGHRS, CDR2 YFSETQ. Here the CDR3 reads CASSPPSDSYEQYF. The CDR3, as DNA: TGCGCCAGCAGCCCCCCGAGCGACTCCTACGAGCAGTACTTC.

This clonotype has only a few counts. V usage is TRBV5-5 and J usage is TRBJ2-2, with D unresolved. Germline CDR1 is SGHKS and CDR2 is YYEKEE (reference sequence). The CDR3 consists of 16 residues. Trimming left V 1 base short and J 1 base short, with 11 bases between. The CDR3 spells CASSLNRQMNTGELFF. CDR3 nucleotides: TGTGCCAGCAGCTTGAATCGGCAGATGAACACCGGGGAGCTGTTTTTT.

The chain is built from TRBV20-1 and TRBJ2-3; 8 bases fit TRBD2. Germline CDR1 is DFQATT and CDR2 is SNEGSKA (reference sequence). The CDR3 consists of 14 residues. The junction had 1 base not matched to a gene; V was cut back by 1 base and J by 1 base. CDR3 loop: CSARALAGTDTQYF. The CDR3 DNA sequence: TGCAGTGCTAGAGCACTAGCGGGCACAGATACGCAGTATTTT.

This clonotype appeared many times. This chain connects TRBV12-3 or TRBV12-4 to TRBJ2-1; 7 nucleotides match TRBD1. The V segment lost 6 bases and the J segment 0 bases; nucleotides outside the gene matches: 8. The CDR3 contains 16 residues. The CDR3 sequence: CASSRGQASSYNEQFF. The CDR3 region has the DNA TGTGCCAGCAGCCGAGGACAGGCTAGCTCCTACAATGAGCAGTTCTTC.

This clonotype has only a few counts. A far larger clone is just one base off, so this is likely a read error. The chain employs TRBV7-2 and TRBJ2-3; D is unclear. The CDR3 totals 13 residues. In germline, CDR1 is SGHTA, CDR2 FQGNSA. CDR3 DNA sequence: TGTGCCAGCAGCCCCTCGGGTACAGATGCGCAGTATTTT. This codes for CASSPSGTDAQYF.

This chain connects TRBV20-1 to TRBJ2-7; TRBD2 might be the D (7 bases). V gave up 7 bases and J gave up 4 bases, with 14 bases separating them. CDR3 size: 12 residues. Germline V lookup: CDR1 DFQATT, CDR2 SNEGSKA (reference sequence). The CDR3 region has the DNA TGCAGTGGATCGGAGGGGGGGTACGAGCAGTACTTC. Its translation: CSGSEGGYEQYF.

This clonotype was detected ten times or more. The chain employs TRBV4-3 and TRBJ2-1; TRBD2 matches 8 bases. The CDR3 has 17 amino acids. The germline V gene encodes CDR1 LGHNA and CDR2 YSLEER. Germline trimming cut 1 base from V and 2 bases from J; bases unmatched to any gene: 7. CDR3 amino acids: CASSQGLAGPAYNEQFF. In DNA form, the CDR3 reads TGCGCCAGCAGCCAAGGATTAGCGGGGCCCGCCTACAATGAGCAGTTCTTC.

CDR3 amino acids: CASSPAIWGPSYEQYF. The CDR3 DNA follows: TGTGCCAGCAGCCCCGCTATATGGGGCCCCAGCTACGAGCAGTACTTC. The chain couples TRBV6-2 or TRBV6-3 to TRBJ2-7; tentatively, D is TRBD1 (5 bases). The germline CDR1 and CDR2 sequences are MNHEY and SVGEGT. V gave up 6 bases and J gave up 3 bases, with 21 bases separating them. The CDR3 extends over 16 amino acids.

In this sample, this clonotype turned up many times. The CDR3 nucleotides are TGTGCCAGCAGTTTACGGGTAGATACGCAGTATTTT. This sequence encodes CASSLRVDTQYF. The V gene is TRBV7-2, the J gene TRBJ2-3, with no clear D. With 6 bases removed from V and 5 bases from J, the gap between germline ends came to 9 bases. Germline values: CDR1 SGHTA, CDR2 FQGNSA. The CDR3 loop spans 12 amino acids.

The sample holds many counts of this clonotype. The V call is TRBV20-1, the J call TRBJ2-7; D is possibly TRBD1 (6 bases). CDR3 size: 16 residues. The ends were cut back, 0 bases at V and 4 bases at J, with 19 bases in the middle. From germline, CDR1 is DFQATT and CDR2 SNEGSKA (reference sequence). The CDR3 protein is CSARDILTGSLYEQYF. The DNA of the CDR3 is TGCAGTGCTAGAGACATTTTAACAGGGTCGCTGTACGAGCAGTACTTC.

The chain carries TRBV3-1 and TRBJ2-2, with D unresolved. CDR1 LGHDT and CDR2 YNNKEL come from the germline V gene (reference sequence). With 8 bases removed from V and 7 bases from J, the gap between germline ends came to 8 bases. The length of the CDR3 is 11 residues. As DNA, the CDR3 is TGTGCCAGCCTACACGGCGGGGAGCTGTTTTTT. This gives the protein CASLHGGELFF. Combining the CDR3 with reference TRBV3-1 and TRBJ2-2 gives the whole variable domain DTAVSQTPKYLVTQMGNDKSIKCEQNLGHDTMYWYKQDSKKFLKIMFSYNNKELIINETVPNRFSPKSPDKAHLNLHINSLELGDSAVYFCASLHGGELFFGEGSRLTVL.

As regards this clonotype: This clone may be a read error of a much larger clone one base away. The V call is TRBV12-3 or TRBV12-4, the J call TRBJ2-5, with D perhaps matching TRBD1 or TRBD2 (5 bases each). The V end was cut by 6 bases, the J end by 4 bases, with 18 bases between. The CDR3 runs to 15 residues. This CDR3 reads CASRKNRDRRETQYF. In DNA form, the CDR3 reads TGTGCCAGCAGGAAAAACCGGGACCGAAGAGAGACCCAGTACTTC.

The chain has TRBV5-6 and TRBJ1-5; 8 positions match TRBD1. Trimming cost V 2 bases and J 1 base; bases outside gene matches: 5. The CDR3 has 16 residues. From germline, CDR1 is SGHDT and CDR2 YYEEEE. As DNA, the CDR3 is TGTGCCAGCAGCTTCGGACAGGGTAGAAGCAATCAGCCCCAGCATTTT. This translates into CASSFGQGRSNQPQHF.

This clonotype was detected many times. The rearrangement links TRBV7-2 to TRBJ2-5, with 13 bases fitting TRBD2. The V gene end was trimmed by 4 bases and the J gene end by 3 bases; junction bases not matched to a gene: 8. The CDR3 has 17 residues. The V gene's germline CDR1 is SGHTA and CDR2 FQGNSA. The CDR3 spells CASSSPLTSGGKETQYF. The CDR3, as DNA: TGTGCCAGCAGCTCCCCGTTGACTAGCGGGGGGAAAGAGACCCAGTACTTC.